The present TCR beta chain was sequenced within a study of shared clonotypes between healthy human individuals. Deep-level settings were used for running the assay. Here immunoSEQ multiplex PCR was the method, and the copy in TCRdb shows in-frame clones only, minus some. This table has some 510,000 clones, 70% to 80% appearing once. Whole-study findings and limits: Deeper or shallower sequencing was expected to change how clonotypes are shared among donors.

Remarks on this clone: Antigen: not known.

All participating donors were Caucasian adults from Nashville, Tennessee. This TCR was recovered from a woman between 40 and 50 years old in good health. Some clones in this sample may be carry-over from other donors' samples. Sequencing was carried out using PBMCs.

The CDR3 loop reads CASSLERLASTYNEQFF. The CDR3 DNA is TGTGCCAGCAGCTTAGAGAGACTAGCGTCTACCTACAATGAGCAGTTCTTC. J is TRBJ2-1 and V is TRBV11-2; 8 bases match TRBD2. V shed 0 bases, J shed 2 bases, and the junction held 6 bases outside the gene matches. CDR1 and CDR2 from the germline V gene are SGHAT and FQNNGV. The CDR3 runs to 17 residues.